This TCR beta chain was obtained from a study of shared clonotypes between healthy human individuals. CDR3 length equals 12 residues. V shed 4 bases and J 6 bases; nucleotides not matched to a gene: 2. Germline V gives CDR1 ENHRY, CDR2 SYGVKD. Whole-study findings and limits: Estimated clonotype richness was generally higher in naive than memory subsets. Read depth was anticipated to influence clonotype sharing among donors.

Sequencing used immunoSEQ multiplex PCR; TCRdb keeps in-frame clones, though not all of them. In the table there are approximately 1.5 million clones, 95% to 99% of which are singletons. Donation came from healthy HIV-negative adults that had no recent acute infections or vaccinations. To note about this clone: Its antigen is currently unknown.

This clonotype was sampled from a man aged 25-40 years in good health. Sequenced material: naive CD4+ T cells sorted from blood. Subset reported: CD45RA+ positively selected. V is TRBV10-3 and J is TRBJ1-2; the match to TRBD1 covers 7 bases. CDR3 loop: CAISVRGDGYTF. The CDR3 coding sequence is TGTGCCATCAGTGTCAGGGGGGATGGCTACACCTTC.